The source of this TCR beta chain is a study of OX40 agonist ivuxolimab in advanced cancers. Study-level findings and limits: At 0.1 to 3.0 mg/kg, clonal expansion of CD4+ and CD8+ blood T cells had occurred by week 6.

Method: immunoSEQ multiplex PCR; TCRdb's copy keeps in-frame clones and lacks some. This table has some 50,000 clones, 75% to 90% appearing once. Germline CDR1 is MNHNS and CDR2 is SASEGT. Trimming stripped 1 base from V and 8 bases from J, with 11 bases between. The CDR3 consists of 14 residues. Turning to this clone: Its antigen is undetermined.

This TCR was sampled from an adult with an advanced solid tumor such as melanoma, head and neck, liver or kidney cancer. The sequencing here drew on CD4+ or CD8+ T cells sorted from blood, taken in a trial of the OX40 agonist ivuxolimab. This rearrangement joins TRBV6-1 to TRBJ1-4; D is uncertain. The chain's CDR3 is CASSEGGLDEKLFF. The CDR3 DNA reads as TGTGCCAGCAGTGAAGGAGGGTTGGACGAAAAACTGTTTTTT.